The sequence of this T cell receptor beta chain was determined in a study of blood T cell repertoires in COVID-19. Study as a whole: T cells, B-cell-depleted T cells, or PBMCs supplied cDNA or gDNA.

In the authors' methods: Amplification of reference gene primers provided the estimated nucleated cell counts. TCRdb keeps only in-frame clones here, not all; method: immunoSEQ multiplex PCR. V and J calls and clone size follow that table, whereas D and trimming were derived from the DNA. The sample shows about 260,000 clones, around nine tenths of them seen only once. Trimming removed 2 bases at V and 1 base at J, with 11 bases between. The CDR3 covers 16 residues. Per germline, CDR1 MGHDK and CDR2 SYGVNS. Patients of the Seattle cohort, enrolled during active infection, were followed longitudinally.

The chain joins TRBV25-1 to TRBJ2-2, with a weak D call TRBD2 (5 bases). Source material: peripheral blood. This receptor was taken from a woman aged 60 to 75 with COVID-19, enrolled during active disease. Here the CDR3 reads CASSELSGKNTGELFF. Written as DNA, the CDR3 is TGTGCCAGCAGTGAACTCTCGGGAAAGAACACCGGGGAGCTGTTTTTT.